This is a list of T cell receptor beta chains from one sample in a study of CD8 T cells in Susac syndrome. TCRdb redid the calling of the immunoSEQ multiplex PCR reads with MiXCR, one entry per CDR3 protein. The top ten hold approximately 0.094% of the sample, which has some 190,000 distinct CDR3 sequences, 85% to 95% seen once. The source material was CD4+ T cells from PBMCs. These receptors all stem from a human donor in good health. Both conserved end residues are part of each CDR3. The D gene is left open where the match is weak. The listing skips clone size in some rows; elsewhere it reads once, few, many or a size class.

length: 16; V: TRBV3-1; D: TRBD1; J: TRBJ2-5; size: once; DNA: TGTGCCAGCAGCCAATTAACAGGGGGACGGCAAGAGACCCAGTACTTC; CDR3: CASSQLTGGRQETQYF
length: 12; V: TRBV20-1; D: .; J: TRBJ2-1; size: .; DNA: TGCAGTGCTAGAAGGGTCTACAATGAGCAGTTCTTC; CDR3: CSARRVYNEQFF
length: 13; V: TRBV29-1; D: .; J: TRBJ1-2; size: .; DNA: TGCAGCGGGGGGAACGGCGACCTCTATGGCTACACCTTC; CDR3: CSGGNGDLYGYTF
length: 14; V: TRBV12-3/TRBV12-4; D: .; J: TRBJ1-2; size: .; DNA: TGTGCCAGCAGTTTGGGGACGGCAAGCTATGGCTACACCTTC; CDR3: CASSLGTASYGYTF
length: 14; V: TRBV28; D: .; J: TRBJ1-2; size: .; DNA: TGTGCCAGCAGCCCTACAGGTTTCCCCTATGGCTACACCTTC; CDR3: CASSPTGFPYGYTF
length: 16; V: TRBV5-4; D: TRBD1; J: TRBJ2-5; size: .; DNA: TGTGCCAGCAGCAGAGCCGGGACAGGGGCGGGAGAGACCCAGTACTTC; CDR3: CASSRAGTGAGETQYF
length: 14; V: TRBV5-1; D: .; J: TRBJ2-7; size: .; DNA: TGCGCCAGCCACAGGGAAAGTGCAGGCCACGAGCAGTACTTC; CDR3: CASHRESAGHEQYF
length: 14; V: TRBV20-1; D: TRBD2; J: TRBJ2-3; size: .; DNA: TGCAGTGCTAGTGGAGCGGGAGCGCCAGATACGCAGTATTTT; CDR3: CSASGAGAPDTQYF
length: 13; V: TRBV4-1; D: TRBD1; J: TRBJ2-7; size: .; DNA: TGCGCCAGCAGTAGGGACAGATTCTACGAGCAGTACTTC; CDR3: CASSRDRFYEQYF
length: 15; V: TRBV7-8; D: .; J: TRBJ2-3; size: .; DNA: TGTGCCAGCAGCCTAAGGACGCTCAGCACAGATACGCAGTATTTT; CDR3: CASSLRTLSTDTQYF
length: 15; V: TRBV15; D: .; J: TRBJ1-5; size: once; DNA: TGTGCCACCAGCAGCATGACAGGAGATAATCAGCCCCAGCATTTT; CDR3: CATSSMTGDNQPQHF
length: 12; V: TRBV15; D: .; J: TRBJ1-2; size: .; DNA: TGTGCCACCAGCAGAGTGGGGTTTGGCTACACCTTC; CDR3: CATSRVGFGYTF
length: 14; V: TRBV6-2/TRBV6-3; D: TRBD2; J: TRBJ2-3; size: once; DNA: TGTGCCAGCAGGTCGACTAGCGGGGGTTCATGGCAGTATTTT; CDR3: CASRSTSGGSWQYF
length: 10; V: TRBV30; D: .; J: TRBJ2-3; size: .; DNA: TGTGCCTCAACCGGGACTCAGCAGTATTTT; CDR3: CASTGTQQYF
length: 15; V: TRBV20-1; D: TRBD2; J: TRBJ2-1; size: .; DNA: TGCAGTGCTCAATTCGGGACTAGCGGGTACAATGAGCAGTTCTTC; CDR3: CSAQFGTSGYNEQFF
length: 14; V: TRBV20-1; D: TRBD1; J: TRBJ1-1; size: .; DNA: TGCAGTGCTAGGGGGGGACAGGGGGCGCAGGAAGCTTTCTTT; CDR3: CSARGGQGAQEAFF
length: 11; V: TRBV7-9; D: .; J: TRBJ2-2; size: .; DNA: TGTGCCAGCAGCGAAACCGGGGAGCTGTTTTTT; CDR3: CASSETGELFF
length: 13; V: TRBV20-1; D: .; J: TRBJ1-5; size: .; DNA: TGCAGTGCGGGGGGTCCCACTCATCAGCCCCAGCATTTT; CDR3: CSAGGPTHQPQHF
length: 12; V: TRBV6-5; D: TRBD1; J: TRBJ1-2; size: .; DNA: TGTGCCAGCACTCGGACAGGGACAGGCTACACCTTC; CDR3: CASTRTGTGYTF
length: 14; V: TRBV30; D: .; J: TRBJ1-1; size: .; DNA: TGTGCCTGGAGTGTATCCATCGGGAACACTGAAGCTTTCTTT; CDR3: CAWSVSIGNTEAFF
length: 14; V: TRBV7-9; D: TRBD2; J: TRBJ2-7; size: .; DNA: TGTGCCAGCAGCTTGGGACTAGCGGCGTACGAGCAGTACTTC; CDR3: CASSLGLAAYEQYF
length: 12; V: TRBV7-9; D: .; J: TRBJ1-2; size: .; DNA: TGTGCCAGCAGCACCGATCCGAGGGGCTACACCTTC; CDR3: CASSTDPRGYTF
length: 15; V: TRBV5-1; D: TRBD1; J: TRBJ2-3; size: .; DNA: TGCGCCAGCAGTGAAACAGGGGACCTCGGGGATACGCAGTATTTT; CDR3: CASSETGDLGDTQYF
length: 13; V: TRBV27; D: TRBD1; J: TRBJ2-3; size: .; DNA: TGTGCCAGCAGTCAAAGAGGGACAGTAACGCAGTATTTT; CDR3: CASSQRGTVTQYF
length: 14; V: TRBV29-1; D: .; J: TRBJ2-6; size: .; DNA: TGCAGCGCCGAGGGGGGGGCCGGGGCCAACGTCCTGACTTTC; CDR3: CSAEGGAGANVLTF
length: 13; V: TRBV29-1; D: .; J: TRBJ1-2; size: .; DNA: TGCAGCGTCGTATGGGACGCCGCTGGGGGCTACACCTTC; CDR3: CSVVWDAAGGYTF
length: 13; V: TRBV20-1; D: TRBD1; J: TRBJ2-1; size: .; DNA: TGCAGTGTCTCGGACAGGCTATACAATGAGCAGTTCTTC; CDR3: CSVSDRLYNEQFF
length: 14; V: TRBV25-1; D: .; J: TRBJ1-1; size: .; DNA: TGTGCCAGCACTCGGTCGGGGAGTATGAAGGAAGCTTTCTTT; CDR3: CASTRSGSMKEAFF
length: 16; V: TRBV6-5; D: TRBD1; J: TRBJ1-1; size: .; DNA: TGTGCCAGCAGTTACTCGTCCGGGACAGGCAACACTGAAGCTTTCTTT; CDR3: CASSYSSGTGNTEAFF
length: 14; V: TRBV7-2; D: .; J: TRBJ2-3; size: .; DNA: TGTGCCAGCAGCTTAGATGCGGGGTCAGATACGCAGTATTTT; CDR3: CASSLDAGSDTQYF
length: 12; V: TRBV6-2/TRBV6-3; D: .; J: TRBJ2-5; size: .; DNA: TGTGCCAGCAGCGACTTATTTGGGACCCAGTACTTC; CDR3: CASSDLFGTQYF
length: 14; V: TRBV13; D: .; J: TRBJ2-6; size: .; DNA: TGTGCCAGCAGCCCCGCAGCTGGGGCCAACGTCCTGACTTTC; CDR3: CASSPAAGANVLTF
length: 13; V: TRBV29-1; D: .; J: TRBJ1-2; size: .; DNA: TGCAGTTACACAAGCTACTCTAACTATGGCTACACCTTC; CDR3: CSYTSYSNYGYTF
length: 13; V: TRBV20-1; D: TRBD2; J: TRBJ2-5; size: .; DNA: TGCAGTGCTACCAGGACTAGTCGAGAGACCCAGTACTTC; CDR3: CSATRTSRETQYF
length: 13; V: TRBV29-1; D: .; J: TRBJ2-1; size: .; DNA: TGCAGCGCTGACAGGTCAGGGGACAATGAGCAGTTCTTC; CDR3: CSADRSGDNEQFF
length: 12; V: TRBV12-3/TRBV12-4; D: .; J: TRBJ2-3; size: .; DNA: TGTGCCAGCAGCCCCCCGCGGGATACGCAGTATTTT; CDR3: CASSPPRDTQYF